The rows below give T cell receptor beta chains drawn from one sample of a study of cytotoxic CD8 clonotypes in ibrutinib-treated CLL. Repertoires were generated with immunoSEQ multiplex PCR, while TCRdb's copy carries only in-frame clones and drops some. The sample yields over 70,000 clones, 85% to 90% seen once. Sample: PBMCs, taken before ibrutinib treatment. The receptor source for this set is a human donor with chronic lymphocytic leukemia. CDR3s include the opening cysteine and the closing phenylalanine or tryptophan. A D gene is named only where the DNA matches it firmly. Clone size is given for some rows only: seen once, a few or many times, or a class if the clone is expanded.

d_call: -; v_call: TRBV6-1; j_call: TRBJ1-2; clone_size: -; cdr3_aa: CASSEGRTYGYTF; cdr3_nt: TGTGCCAGCAGTGAAGGGCGCACATATGGCTACACCTTC
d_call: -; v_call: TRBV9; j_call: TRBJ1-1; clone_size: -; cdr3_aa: CASSVAPLPTDRSLNTEAFF; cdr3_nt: TGTGCCAGCAGCGTAGCTCCCCTTCCAACTGACAGATCCCTGAACACTGAAGCTTTCTTT
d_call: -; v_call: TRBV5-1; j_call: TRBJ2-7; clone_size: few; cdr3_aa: CASSLSATEQYF; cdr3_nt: TGCGCCAGCAGCTTGTCCGCGACTGAGCAGTACTTC
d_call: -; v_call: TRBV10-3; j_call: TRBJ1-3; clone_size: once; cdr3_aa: CAISLTVGGNTIYF; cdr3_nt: TGTGCCATCAGCCTGACAGTGGGCGGAAACACCATATATTTT
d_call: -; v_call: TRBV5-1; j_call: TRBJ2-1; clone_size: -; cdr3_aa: CASSLGEQYNEQFF; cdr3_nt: TGCGCCAGCAGCTTGGGAGAACAGTACAATGAGCAGTTCTTC
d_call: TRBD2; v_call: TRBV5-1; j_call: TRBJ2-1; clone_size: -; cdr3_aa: CASSLTSGMLDEQFF; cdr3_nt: TGCGCCAGCAGCTTAACTAGCGGGATGTTGGATGAGCAGTTCTTC
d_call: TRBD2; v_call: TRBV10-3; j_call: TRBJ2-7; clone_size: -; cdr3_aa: CAIGAGAPAEQYF; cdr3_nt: TGTGCCATCGGCGCGGGAGCACCGGCCGAGCAGTACTTC
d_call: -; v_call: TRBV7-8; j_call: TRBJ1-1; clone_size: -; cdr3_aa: CASSFQTQNTEAFF; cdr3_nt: TGTGCCAGCAGCTTTCAGACACAAAACACTGAAGCTTTCTTT
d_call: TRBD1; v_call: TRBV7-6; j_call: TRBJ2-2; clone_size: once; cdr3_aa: CASSIRDRNTGELFF; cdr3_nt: TGTGCCAGCAGCATCCGGGACAGGAACACCGGGGAGCTGTTTTTT
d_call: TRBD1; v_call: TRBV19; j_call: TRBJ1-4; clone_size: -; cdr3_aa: CASSIAQGAGEKLFF; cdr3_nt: TGTGCCAGTAGTATAGCACAGGGGGCTGGAGAAAAACTGTTTTTT
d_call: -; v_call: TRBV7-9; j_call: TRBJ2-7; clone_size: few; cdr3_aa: CASRTQGGSEQYF; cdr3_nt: TGTGCCAGCAGAACCCAGGGGGGAAGCGAGCAGTACTTC
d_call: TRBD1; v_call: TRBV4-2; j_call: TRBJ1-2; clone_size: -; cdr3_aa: CASSQEPRDSPYGYTF; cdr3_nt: TGTGCCAGCAGCCAAGAACCCCGGGACAGCCCCTATGGCTACACCTTC
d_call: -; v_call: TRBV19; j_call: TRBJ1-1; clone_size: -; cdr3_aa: CASRVRGPNTEAFF; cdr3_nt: TGTGCCAGTAGGGTCAGGGGTCCGAACACTGAAGCTTTCTTT
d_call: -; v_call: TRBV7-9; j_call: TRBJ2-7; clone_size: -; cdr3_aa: CASSLYSTDRKPYEQYF; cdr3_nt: TGTGCCAGCAGCCTCTATTCGACGGACCGAAAACCCTACGAGCAGTACTTC
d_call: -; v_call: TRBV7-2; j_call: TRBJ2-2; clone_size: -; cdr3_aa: CASSQSNTGELFF; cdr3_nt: TGTGCCAGCAGCCAATCGAACACCGGGGAGCTGTTTTTT
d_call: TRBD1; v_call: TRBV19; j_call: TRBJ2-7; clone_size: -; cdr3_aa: CASSTMTGGEDEQYF; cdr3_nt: TGTGCCAGTAGTACGATGACAGGGGGTGAGGACGAGCAGTACTTC
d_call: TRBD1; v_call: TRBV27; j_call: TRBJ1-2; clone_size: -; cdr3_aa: CASSPQGGHYGYTF; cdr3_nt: TGTGCCAGCAGTCCCCAGGGGGGGCACTATGGCTACACCTTC
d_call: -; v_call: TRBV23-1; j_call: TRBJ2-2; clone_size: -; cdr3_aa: CASRGNTGELFF; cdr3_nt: TGCGCCAGCAGAGGGAACACCGGGGAGCTGTTTTTT
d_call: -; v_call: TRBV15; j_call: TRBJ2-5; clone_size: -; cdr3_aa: CATSRDQTGSPRGTQYF; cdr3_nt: TGTGCCACCAGCAGAGATCAAACCGGGTCCCCACGGGGGACCCAGTACTTC
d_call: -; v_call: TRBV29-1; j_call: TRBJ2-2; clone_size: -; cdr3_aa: CSVVDLNTNTGELFF; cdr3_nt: TGCAGCGTTGTCGATTTGAATACGAACACCGGGGAGCTGTTTTTT
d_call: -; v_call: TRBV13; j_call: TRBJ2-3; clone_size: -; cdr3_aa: CASSLSGGSYTDTQYF; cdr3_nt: TGTGCCAGCAGCTTGTCGGGGGGCTCTTACACAGATACGCAGTATTTT
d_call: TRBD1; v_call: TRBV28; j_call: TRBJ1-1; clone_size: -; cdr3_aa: CASSLSTGTVNTEAFF; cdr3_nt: TGTGCCAGCAGTTTGTCCACCGGGACAGTTAACACTGAAGCTTTCTTT
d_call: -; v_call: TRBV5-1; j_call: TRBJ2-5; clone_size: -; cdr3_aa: CASSQNIAQETQYF; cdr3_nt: TGCGCCAGCAGCCAGAACATAGCTCAAGAGACCCAGTACTTC
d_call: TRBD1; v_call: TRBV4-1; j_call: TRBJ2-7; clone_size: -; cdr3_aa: CASSSRTGSGPATYEQYF; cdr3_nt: TGCGCCAGCAGCTCCAGGACAGGGTCGGGGCCGGCGACCTACGAGCAGTACTTC
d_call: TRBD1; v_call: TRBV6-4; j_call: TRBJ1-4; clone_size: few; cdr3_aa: CASSDGTGGEKLFF; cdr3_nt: TGTGCCAGCAGTGACGGGACAGGGGGCGAAAAACTGTTTTTT
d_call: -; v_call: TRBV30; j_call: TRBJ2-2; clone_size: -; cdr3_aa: CAWSVYVGGELFF; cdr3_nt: TGTGCCTGGAGTGTATACGTCGGCGGGGAGCTGTTTTTT
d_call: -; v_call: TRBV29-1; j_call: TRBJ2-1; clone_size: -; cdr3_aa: CSAKQGTHVDEQFF; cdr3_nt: TGCAGCGCAAAGCAGGGTACCCACGTGGATGAGCAGTTCTTC
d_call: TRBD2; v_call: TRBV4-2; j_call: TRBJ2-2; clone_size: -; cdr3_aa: CASSQDLPSGISGELFF; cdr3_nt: TGTGCCAGCAGCCAAGATCTTCCTAGCGGGATTTCCGGGGAGCTGTTTTTT